The TCR beta chain described here comes from a study of cytomegalovirus exposure and HLA in healthy donors. The PCR employed 60 Vbeta primers together with 13 Jbeta primers. Assay: immunoSEQ multiplex PCR; the TCRdb copy retains only in-frame clones and omits some. The sample has 100,000 to 150,000 clones; 72% are singletons. Germline V CDR1 and CDR2: SGHDT, YYEEEE. The CDR3 length is 15 residues. Trimming left V 1 base short and J 4 bases short, with 9 bases between. Material: PBMCs. This clonotype originated in a man under 40 in good health and CMV-seronegative. The rearrangement links TRBV5-6 to TRBJ1-6, with D hard to call. The CDR3 reads CASSLKSRYNSPLHF. The CDR3 DNA is TGTGCCAGCAGCTTGAAATCCAGGTATAATTCACCCCTCCACTTT. Variable domain in full (rest from reference TRBV5-6 and TRBJ1-6): DAGVTQSPTHLIKTRGQQVTLRCSPKSGHDTVSWYQQALGQGPQFIFQYYEEEERQRGNFPDRFSGHQFPNYSSELNVNALLLGDSALYLCASSLKSRYNSPLHFGNGTRLTVT.